Described below is a single TCR beta chain sequence and its context. Its antigen remains unidentified. This specimen belongs to a study of T cell responses to AZD1222 COVID-19 vaccine. General study points: Two AZD1222 administrations were followed by greater Spike-specific TCR breadth and depth. As reported, nearly half of all spike-specific TCRs target variant regions that are unmutated. Donors in the cohort were predominantly white British and more often female, and clonal diversity was possibly underestimated. Repertoire sampling occurred only after the peak T cell response.

J was trimmed by 4 bases and V by 6 bases; bases with no gene match: 8. CDR1 is SGHAT, CDR2 FQNNGV, per germline. CDR3 length: 15 residues. Sequenced by immunoSEQ multiplex PCR; TCRdb stores in-frame clones only, minus some. The table includes about 120,000 clones, around 92% detected once. This TCR came from an adult in good health. This material consisted of peripheral blood, taken on day 0 of AZD1222 vaccination. The genes are TRBV11-2 and TRBJ2-7; TRBD1 agrees at 11 bases. The CDR3 region is CASSQGQGAWYEQYF. In DNA form, the CDR3 reads TGTGCCAGCAGTCAAGGACAGGGGGCGTGGTACGAGCAGTACTTC.